This TCR beta chain was recovered during a study of T cells in Graves' hyperthyroidism and ophthalmopathy. Study as a whole: Peripheral blood was obtained at initial diagnosis, preceding any treatment. Points from the study as a whole: Ophthalmopathy prediction by the model preceded onset by a median roughly 6.3 months. Most expanded thyroid clonotypes above 0.001 recurred in blood.

With regard to this clonotype: Its antigen is currently unknown.

Exclusion followed for patients with uncontrolled infection, other autoimmune disease, pregnancy or lactation. Using RNA transcripts as the source, TCR beta CDR3 regions were amplified. When the TCR CDR3 underwent first-round RT-PCR, the HTBI primer set was used. A single record per CDR3 protein comes from TCRdb applying MiXCR to the multiplex PCR reads. This table has about 400,000 distinct CDR3 sequences, about 16% appearing once. In germline, CDR1 is SGHRS, CDR2 YFSETQ. The CDR3 contains 15 residues. The germline V and J ends were trimmed by 6 bases and 0 bases, with 10 bases remaining between them.

Sequencing input: blood. The V gene is TRBV5-1, the J gene TRBJ2-6; D is possibly TRBD2 (5 bases). This clonotype was sampled from a woman between 25 and 40 years old with Graves' hyperthyroidism. The CDR3 is CASKWRSSGANVLTF. The CDR3 coding sequence is TGCGCCAGCAAATGGAGGAGCTCTGGGGCCAACGTCCTGACTTTC.